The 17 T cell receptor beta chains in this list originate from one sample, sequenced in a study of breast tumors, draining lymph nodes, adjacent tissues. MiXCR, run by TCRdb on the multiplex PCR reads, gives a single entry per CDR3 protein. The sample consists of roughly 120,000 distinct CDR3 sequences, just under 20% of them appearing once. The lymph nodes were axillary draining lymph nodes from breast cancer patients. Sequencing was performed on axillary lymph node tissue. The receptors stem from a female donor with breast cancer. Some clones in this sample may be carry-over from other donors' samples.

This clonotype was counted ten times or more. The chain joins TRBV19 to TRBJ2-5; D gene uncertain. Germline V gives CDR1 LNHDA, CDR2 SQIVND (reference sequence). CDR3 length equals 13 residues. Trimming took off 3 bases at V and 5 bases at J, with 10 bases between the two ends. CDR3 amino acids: CASSILGLETQYF. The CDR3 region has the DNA TGTGCCAGTAGTATTTTAGGGTTGGAGACCCAGTACTTC.

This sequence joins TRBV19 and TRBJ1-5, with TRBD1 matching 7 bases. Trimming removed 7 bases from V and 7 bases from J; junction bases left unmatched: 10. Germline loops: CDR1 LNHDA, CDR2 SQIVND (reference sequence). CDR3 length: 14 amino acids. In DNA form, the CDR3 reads TGTGCCAGTACCCTGACAGGGATTAACCAGCCCCAGCATTTT. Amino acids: CASTLTGINQPQHF.

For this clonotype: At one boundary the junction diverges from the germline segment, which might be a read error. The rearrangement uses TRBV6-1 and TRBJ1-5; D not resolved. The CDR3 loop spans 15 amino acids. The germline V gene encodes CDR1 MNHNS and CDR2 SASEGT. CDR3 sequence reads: CASSEALLGNQPQHF. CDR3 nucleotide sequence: TGTGCCAGCAGCGAAGCCCTATTGGGCAATCAGCCCCAGCATTTT.

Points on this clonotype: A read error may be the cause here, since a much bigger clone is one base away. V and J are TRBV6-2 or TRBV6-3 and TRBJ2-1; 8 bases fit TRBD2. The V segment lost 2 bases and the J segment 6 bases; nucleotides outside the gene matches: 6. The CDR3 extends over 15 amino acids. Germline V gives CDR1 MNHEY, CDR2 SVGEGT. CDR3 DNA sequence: TGTGCCAGCAGTTACCTTAGCGGGACGGCCAATGAGCAGTTCTTC. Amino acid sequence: CASSYLSGTANEQFF.

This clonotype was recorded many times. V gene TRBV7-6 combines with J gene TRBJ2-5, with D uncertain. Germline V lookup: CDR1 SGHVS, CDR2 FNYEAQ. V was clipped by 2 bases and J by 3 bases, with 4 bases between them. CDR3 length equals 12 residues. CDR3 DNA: TGTGCCAGCAGCTTAAGGGAAGAGACCCAGTACTTC. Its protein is CASSLREETQYF.

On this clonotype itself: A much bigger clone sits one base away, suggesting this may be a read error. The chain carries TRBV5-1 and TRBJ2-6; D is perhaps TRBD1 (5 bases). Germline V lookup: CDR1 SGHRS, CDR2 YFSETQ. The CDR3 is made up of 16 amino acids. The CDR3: CASLGVFDTGANALTF. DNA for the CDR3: TGCGCCAGCCTTGGGGTTTTTGATACTGGGGCCAACGCCCTGACTTTC.

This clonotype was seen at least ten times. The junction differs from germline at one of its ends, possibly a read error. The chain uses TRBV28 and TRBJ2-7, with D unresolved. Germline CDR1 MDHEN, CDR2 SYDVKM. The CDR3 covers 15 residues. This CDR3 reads CASSSTDTTFYEQYF. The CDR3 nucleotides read TGTGCCAGCAGTTCCACCGACACTACCTTCTACGAGCAATACTTC. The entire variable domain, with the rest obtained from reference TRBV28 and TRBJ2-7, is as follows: DVKVTQSSRYLVKRTGEKVFLECVQDMDHENMFWYRQDPGLGLRLIYFSYDVKMKEKGDIPEGYSVSREKKERFSLILESASTNQTSMYLCASSSTDTTFYEQYFGPGTRLTVT.

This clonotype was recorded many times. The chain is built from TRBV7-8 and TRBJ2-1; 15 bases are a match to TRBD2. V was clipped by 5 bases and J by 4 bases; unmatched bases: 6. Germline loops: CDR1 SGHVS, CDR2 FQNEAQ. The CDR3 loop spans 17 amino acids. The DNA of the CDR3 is TGTGCCAGCAGCCGGACTAGCGGGAGGGTTTCTTACAATGAGCAGTTCTTC. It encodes CASSRTSGRVSYNEQFF. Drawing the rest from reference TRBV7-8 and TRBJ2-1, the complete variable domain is GAGVSQSPRYKVAKRGQDVALRCDPISGHVSLFWYQQALGQGPEFLTYFQNEAQLDKSGLPSDRFFAERPEGSVSTLKIQRTQQEDSAVYLCASSRTSGRVSYNEQFFGPGTRLTVL.

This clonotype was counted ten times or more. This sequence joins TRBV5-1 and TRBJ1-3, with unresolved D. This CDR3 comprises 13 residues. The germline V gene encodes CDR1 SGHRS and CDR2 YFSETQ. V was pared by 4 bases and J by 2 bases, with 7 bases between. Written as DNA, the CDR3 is TGCGCCAGCAGCCGTTTGACTGGAAACACCATATATTTT. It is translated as CASSRLTGNTIYF. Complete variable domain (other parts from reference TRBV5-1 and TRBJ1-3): KAGVTQTPRYLIKTRGQQVTLSCSPISGHRSVSWYQQTPGQGLQFLFEYFSETQRNKGNFPGRFSGRQFSNSRSEMNVSTLELGDSALYLCASSRLTGNTIYFGEGSWLTVV.

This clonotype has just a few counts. As DNA, the CDR3 is TGTGCCAGCAGCCAACCTATCGGCGGGGAGCTGTTTTTT. Translated, it gives CASSQPIGGELFF. The chain combines TRBV3-1 with TRBJ2-2; D ambiguous. Germline loops: CDR1 LGHDT, CDR2 YNNKEL (reference sequence). Trimming pared 2 bases from V and 7 bases from J, leaving 8 bases between. This CDR3 has 13 residues.

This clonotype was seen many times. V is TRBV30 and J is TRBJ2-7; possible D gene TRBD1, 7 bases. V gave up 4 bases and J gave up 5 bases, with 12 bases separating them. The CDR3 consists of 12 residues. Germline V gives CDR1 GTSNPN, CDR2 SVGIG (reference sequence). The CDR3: CAWTEGANEQYF. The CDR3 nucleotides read TGTGCCTGGACGGAGGGGGCTAACGAGCAGTACTTC.

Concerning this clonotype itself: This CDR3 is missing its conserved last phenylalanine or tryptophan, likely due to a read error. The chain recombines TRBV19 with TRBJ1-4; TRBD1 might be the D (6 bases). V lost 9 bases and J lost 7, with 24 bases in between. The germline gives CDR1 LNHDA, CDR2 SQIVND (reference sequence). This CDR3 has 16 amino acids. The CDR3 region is CASADRPMDYTEKLFL. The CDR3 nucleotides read TGTGCCAGCGCAGACAGGCCTATGGACTATACTGAAAAACTGTTTCTT.

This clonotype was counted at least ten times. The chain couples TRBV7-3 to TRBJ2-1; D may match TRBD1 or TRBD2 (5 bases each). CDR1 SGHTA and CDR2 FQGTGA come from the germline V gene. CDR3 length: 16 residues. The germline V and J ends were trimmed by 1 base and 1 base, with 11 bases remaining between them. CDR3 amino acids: CASSLIGAESYNEQFF. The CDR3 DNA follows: TGTGCCAGCAGCTTAATCGGGGCTGAGTCCTACAATGAGCAGTTCTTC.

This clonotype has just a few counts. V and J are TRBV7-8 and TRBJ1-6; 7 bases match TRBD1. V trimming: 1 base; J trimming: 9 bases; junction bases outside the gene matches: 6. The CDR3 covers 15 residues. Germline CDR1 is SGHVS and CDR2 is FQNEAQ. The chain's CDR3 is CASSLEGATSSPLHF. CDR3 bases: TGTGCCAGCAGCTTAGAGGGGGCGACAAGTTCACCCCTCCACTTT.

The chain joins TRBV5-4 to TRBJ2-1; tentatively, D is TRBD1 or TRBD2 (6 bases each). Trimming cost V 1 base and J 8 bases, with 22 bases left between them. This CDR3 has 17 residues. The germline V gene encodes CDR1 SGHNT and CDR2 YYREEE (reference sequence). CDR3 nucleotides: TGTGCCAGCAGCTTGAATCTTGAGCAGGGGCCGGGGGATGAGCAGTTCTTC. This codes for CASSLNLEQGPGDEQFF.

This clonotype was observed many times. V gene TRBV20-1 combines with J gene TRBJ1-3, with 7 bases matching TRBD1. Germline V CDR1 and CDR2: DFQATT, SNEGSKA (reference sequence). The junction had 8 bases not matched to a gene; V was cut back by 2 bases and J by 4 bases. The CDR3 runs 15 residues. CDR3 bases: TGCAGTGCTAGACCAGGGGGGCGCCCCGGAAACACCATATATTTT. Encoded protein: CSARPGGRPGNTIYF.

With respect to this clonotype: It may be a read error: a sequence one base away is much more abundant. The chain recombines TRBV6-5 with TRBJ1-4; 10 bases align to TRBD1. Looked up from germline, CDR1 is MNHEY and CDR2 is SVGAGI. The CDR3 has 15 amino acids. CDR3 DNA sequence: TGTACCAGCAGTTATTCTGGGACAGGGGATGAAAAACTGTTTTTT. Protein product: CTSSYSGTGDEKLFF.